This T cell receptor (beta chain) was captured by sequencing in a study of OX40 agonist ivuxolimab in advanced cancers. Turning to the study itself: While on treatment, patients had intravenous ivuxolimab at 0.01 to 10 mg/kg every 2 weeks.

Germline CDR1 and CDR2: SGHNT and YENEEA. The V and J ends lost 0 bases and 7 bases respectively, with 10 bases between them. The CDR3 spans 15 residues. Assay used: immunoSEQ multiplex PCR; TCRdb lists only in-frame clones, some missing. Among under 85,000 clones listed, 80% to 90% were seen once. The sequences come from CD4+ or CD8+ T cells sorted from blood, collected in a trial of the OX40 agonist ivuxolimab. V usage is TRBV11-3 and J usage is TRBJ1-6; no clear D. This sequence was found in an adult with an advanced solid tumor such as melanoma, head and neck, liver or kidney cancer. The CDR3 DNA follows: TGTGCCAGCAGCTTAGATGGGCAACAGAATTCACCCCTCCACTTT. Its translation: CASSLDGQQNSPLHF.